Presented here are 32 T cell receptor beta chains from one specimen sequenced in a study of T cell repertoires and HLA-DP antigens (dated by TCRdb to 2017 to 2018). These receptors' targets are unknown. Library construction relied on the immunoSEQ multiplex PCR assay. TCRdb re-hosts the immuneACCESS table, in-frame sequences only. Its copies lack some clones; in the studies checked, an unresolved V gene accounts for under half of them, and the cause for the rest is not known. This sample has roughly 110,000 clones in its table, and almost 95% of those were observed once. The ten largest make up over 0.25% of the sample. Sequencing used CD4+ T cells from PBMCs. These receptors were collected from a woman aged 18 to 35 in good health and CMV-seronegative.

In its sample, this clone was seen once. The chain joins TRBV11-2 to TRBJ1-2; 7 bases are a match to TRBD1. Per germline, CDR1 SGHAT and CDR2 FQNNGV. After removal of 5 bases from V and 6 bases from J, the junction contained 3 bases not matched to a gene. The CDR3 extends over 12 amino acids. DNA for the CDR3: TGTGCCAGCAGCCACAGGGGAGATGGCTACACCTTC. Translated: CASSHRGDGYTF.

The chain couples TRBV5-5 to TRBJ1-5; D not certain. V lost 2 bases and J lost 4, with 10 bases in between. Germline CDR1 and CDR2: SGHKS and YYEKEE (reference sequence). CDR3 length: 14 residues. CDR3 amino acids: CASSFTTGNQPQHF. CDR3 bases: TGTGCCAGCAGCTTCACTACGGGGAATCAGCCCCAGCATTTT.

This sequence joins TRBV19 and TRBJ2-5, with 9 bases aligning to TRBD1. The CDR3 is made up of 16 amino acids. With 4 bases clipped from V and 5 bases from J, the junction kept 11 bases outside the gene matches. Germline CDR1 is LNHDA and CDR2 is SQIVND (reference sequence). DNA for the CDR3: TGTGCCAGTAGTAGGGACAGGGTTTCTTCGACGGAGACCCAGTACTTC. This encodes CASSRDRVSSTETQYF.

The CDR3 sequence: CASSQDRAGRTPLHF. For the CDR3, the DNA is TGCGCCAGCAGCCAAGATAGAGCAGGGAGGACACCCCTCCACTTT. This chain joins TRBV4-3 and TRBJ1-6, with D perhaps matching TRBD1 (5 bases). Trimming cost V 0 bases and J 11 bases, with 14 bases left between them. This CDR3 has 15 residues. Germline loops: CDR1 LGHNA, CDR2 YSLEER.

The chain links TRBV18 to TRBJ2-7; the D gene is possibly TRBD2 (6 bases). From germline, CDR1 is KGHSH and CDR2 LQKENI. Trimming removed 5 bases at V and 0 bases at J, with 14 bases between. The CDR3 spans 15 residues. CDR3 in DNA: TGTGCCAGCTCAGCAGGAGACGGGAGCTCCTACGAGCAGTACTTC. Translating gives CASSAGDGSSYEQYF.

The chain uses TRBV19 and TRBJ2-3, with TRBD2 matching 8 bases. Germline CDR1 is LNHDA and CDR2 is SQIVND (reference sequence). V lost 9 bases to trimming and J lost 2 bases; unmatched junction nucleotides: 7. The CDR3 length is 14 residues. The CDR3 DNA sequence: TGTGCCAGCCGAGAGCGGGGGAACACAGATACGCAGTATTTT. This gives the protein CASRERGNTDTQYF.

This rearrangement joins TRBV18 to TRBJ2-1, with TRBD2 matching over 9 bases. CDR3 size: 17 residues. The junction had 7 bases not matched to a gene; V was cut back by 0 bases and J by 4 bases. Germline V gene data show CDR1 as KGHSH and CDR2 as LQKENI. Here the CDR3 reads CASSPPQLAGRYNEQFF. The CDR3 bases are TGTGCCAGCTCACCACCGCAGCTAGCGGGGCGGTACAATGAGCAGTTCTTC.

CDR3 sequence (DNA): TGTGCCATCGGCGGGGGTTATGGGACTGAAGCTTTCTTT. It translates to CAIGGGYGTEAFF. The rearrangement joins TRBV11-2 to TRBJ1-1; TRBD1 is a possible D gene (5 bases). The V end was cut by 10 bases, the J end by 5 bases, with 17 bases between. Germline assignment: CDR1 SGHAT and CDR2 FQNNGV. This CDR3 has 13 amino acids.

This clone occurred a few times. This rearrangement joins TRBV10-1 to TRBJ2-1; 14 nucleotides match TRBD2. Germline V gene data show CDR1 as WNHNN and CDR2 as SYGVQD (reference sequence). The CDR3 is 14 residues long. In DNA form, the CDR3 reads TGCCCCCGGGGGACTAGCGGGAGTTCCAATGAGCAGTTCTTC. Translating gives CPRGTSGSSNEQFF.

This rearrangement joins TRBV19 to TRBJ1-1, with 8 bases matching TRBD1. The CDR3 runs to 14 residues. Germline assignment: CDR1 LNHDA and CDR2 SQIVND (reference sequence). After removal of 6 bases from V and 4 bases from J, the junction contained 7 bases not matched to a gene. In nucleotides, the CDR3 is TGTGCCAGTAGCCTGGACAGGGAGGGCACTGAAGCTTTCTTT. This gives the protein CASSLDREGTEAFF. The variable domain in full, with the rest retrieved from reference TRBV19 and TRBJ1-1, is DGGITQSPKYLFRKEGQNVTLSCEQNLNHDAMYWYRQDPGQGLRLIYYSQIVNDFQKGDIAEGYSVSREKKESFPLTVTSAQKNPTAFYLCASSLDREGTEAFFGQGTRLTVV.

The chain recombines TRBV6-1 with TRBJ1-5, with D tentatively TRBD1 (5 bases). The germline V gene has CDR1 MNHNS and CDR2 SASEGT. V lost 0 bases and J lost 5, with 8 bases in between. The CDR3 contains 14 residues. This CDR3 is CASSEATRDQPQHF. Here the CDR3 DNA reads TGTGCCAGCAGTGAAGCGACCAGGGATCAGCCCCAGCATTTT.

V usage is TRBV27 and J usage is TRBJ2-5; 12 bases line up with TRBD2. The germline V gene has CDR1 MNHEY and CDR2 SMNVEV (reference sequence). J lost 4 bases, V lost 4 bases, and 4 bases had no gene match. The CDR3 covers 15 residues. CDR3 in amino acids: CASSSRLAGVETQYF. In DNA form, the CDR3 reads TGTGCCAGCAGTTCGCGACTAGCGGGAGTAGAGACCCAGTACTTC.

The chain employs TRBV19 and TRBJ1-6; D is possibly TRBD1 (5 bases). Germline CDR1 LNHDA, CDR2 SQIVND (reference sequence). V was cut by 5 bases and J by 9 bases, with 20 bases left in between. This CDR3 is built from 16 residues. This CDR3 reads CASSSGAGVVRSPLHF. The CDR3, as DNA: TGTGCCAGTAGTTCTGGGGCGGGGGTAGTTCGTTCACCCCTCCACTTT. The full variable domain, in which reference TRBV19 and TRBJ1-6 provide the parts outside the CDR3, is DGGITQSPKYLFRKEGQNVTLSCEQNLNHDAMYWYRQDPGQGLRLIYYSQIVNDFQKGDIAEGYSVSREKKESFPLTVTSAQKNPTAFYLCASSSGAGVVRSPLHFGNGTRLTVT.

The chain links TRBV4-3 to TRBJ1-6, with 7 bases lining up with TRBD1. J gave up 7 bases and V 1 base, and 7 bases lay outside the gene matches. The CDR3 runs to 16 residues. Germline V gene sequence: CDR1 LGHNA, CDR2 YSLEER. DNA for the CDR3: TGCGCCAGCAGCCAAGGCGACGACAGGGAAAATTCACCCCTCCACTTT. It yields the protein CASSQGDDRENSPLHF.

The genes are TRBV27 and TRBJ2-6; D uncertain. CDR1 is MNHEY and CDR2 is SMNVEV in the germline V gene (reference sequence). Trimming left V 1 base short and J 1 base short, with 5 bases between. The CDR3 sequence is 15 residues long. CDR3 protein: CASSLWASGANVLTF. The CDR3 DNA reads as TGTGCCAGCAGTTTATGGGCGTCTGGGGCCAACGTCCTGACTTTC.

V is TRBV19 and J is TRBJ2-1; TRBD2 agrees at 7 bases. Germline CDR1 reads LNHDA; CDR2 reads SQIVND (reference sequence). Trimming took 2 bases from V and 8 from J; bases not matched to a gene: 3. CDR3 size: 13 residues. The CDR3 DNA sequence: TGTGCCAGTAGTATAATCCGGGGGGATGAGCAGTTCTTC. Amino acid sequence: CASSIIRGDEQFF.

The rearrangement uses TRBV6-6 and TRBJ2-2; TRBD1 aligns across 12 bases. The ends lost 9 bases at V and 5 bases at J; junction bases unmatched: 7. Germline lookup yields CDR1 MNHNY and CDR2 SVGAGI (reference sequence). This CDR3 contains 15 residues. The CDR3 DNA reads TGTGCCAGTTTTAGGGACAGGGGGCAAACCGGGGAGCTGTTTTTT. This codes for CASFRDRGQTGELFF.

The chain recombines TRBV19 with TRBJ2-6; a possible D gene is TRBD1 (10 bases). Germline CDR1 is LNHDA and CDR2 is SQIVND (reference sequence). The germline V and J ends were trimmed by 5 bases and 0 bases, with 20 bases remaining between them. The length of the CDR3 is 19 residues. The CDR3 is CASSVWDRGLASGANVLTF. Written as DNA, the CDR3 is TGTGCCAGTAGTGTCTGGGACAGGGGACTAGCCTCTGGGGCCAACGTCCTGACTTTC.

V and J are TRBV6-5 and TRBJ2-7, with D maybe TRBD1 (6 bases). V was cut by 0 bases and J by 1 base, with 13 bases left in between. From germline, CDR1 is MNHEY and CDR2 SVGAGI. The CDR3 is 16 amino acids. CDR3 sequence (DNA): TGTGCCAGCAGTTACTCCGCTACAGACAGGTCCTACGAGCAGTACGTC. As protein: CASSYSATDRSYEQYV.

The chain couples TRBV7-2 to TRBJ1-1; a possible D gene is TRBD1 (6 bases). This CDR3 contains 15 residues. Germline loops: CDR1 SGHTA, CDR2 FQGNSA. V gave up 5 bases and J gave up 0 bases, with 13 bases separating them. The CDR3 protein is CASSSDRLLNTEAFF. The CDR3 DNA sequence: TGTGCCAGCAGCAGCGACAGGTTGCTGAACACTGAAGCTTTCTTT.

The V call is TRBV11-1, the J call TRBJ1-1; tentatively, D is TRBD1 (6 bases). CDR1 SGHAT and CDR2 FQDESV come from the germline V gene (reference sequence). V lost 5 bases and J 1 base, leaving 11 bases between the germline ends. The CDR3 covers 14 residues. The CDR3 DNA reads as TGTGCCAGCAGCATCTTAGGGGGGAACACTGAAGCTTTCTTT. This codes for CASSILGGNTEAFF.

V usage is TRBV29-1 and J usage is TRBJ1-2; possibly TRBD1 for D (5 bases). Germline V gene sequence: CDR1 SQVTM, CDR2 ANQGSEA. The CDR3 extends over 12 amino acids. V gave up 4 bases and J gave up 4 bases, with 10 bases separating them. The CDR3 sequence: CSVVEGSYGYTF. CDR3 DNA: TGCAGCGTTGTGGAGGGGAGCTATGGCTACACCTTC.

This clone was seen just once. The chain is built from TRBV27 and TRBJ2-7, with 7 nucleotides matching TRBD1. CDR3 length: 15 amino acids. V was clipped by 8 bases and J by 0 bases; unmatched bases: 10. Germline-derived CDR1 and CDR2 are MNHEY and SMNVEV (reference sequence). The CDR3 is CASAPGQAYSYEQYV. The CDR3 DNA sequence: TGTGCCAGCGCCCCTGGACAGGCTTACTCCTACGAGCAGTACGTC.

The CDR3 here is CASSLDPGGRQTQYF. Here the CDR3 DNA reads TGCGCCAGCAGCTTGGACCCAGGGGGGAGGCAGACCCAGTACTTC. J is TRBJ2-5 and V is TRBV5-1; TRBD1 is a possible D gene (7 bases). Germline V lookup: CDR1 SGHRS, CDR2 YFSETQ. The ends were cut back, 0 bases at V and 6 bases at J, with 15 bases in the middle. The CDR3 is 15 residues long.

The chain recombines TRBV30 with TRBJ2-7; TRBD2 is a possible D gene (6 bases). The CDR3 runs to 13 residues. The ends were cut back, 2 bases at V and 2 bases at J, with 10 bases in the middle. Germline loops: CDR1 GTSNPN, CDR2 SVGIG (reference sequence). In DNA form, the CDR3 reads TGTGCCTGGAGTCCGACTAGTCCCTACGAGCAGTACTTC. This encodes CAWSPTSPYEQYF.

The rearrangement joins TRBV5-8 to TRBJ1-5, with 7 bases fitting TRBD1. The V gene end was trimmed by 1 base and the J gene end by 3 bases; junction bases not matched to a gene: 4. CDR3 length equals 15 residues. Germline lookup yields CDR1 SGHTS and CDR2 YDEGEE. DNA of the CDR3: TGTGCCAGCAGCTTGTGGAGGGGGCCCAATCAGCCCCAGCATTTT. It encodes CASSLWRGPNQPQHF.

The rearrangement links TRBV7-9 to TRBJ1-3, with D possibly TRBD1 on 6 matching bases. V lost 1 base to trimming and J lost 0 bases, with 16 bases between them. The CDR3 consists of 18 residues. Germline V gene sequence: CDR1 SEHNR, CDR2 FQNEAQ (reference sequence). The CDR3 bases are TGTGCCAGCAGCTTAGGGCCAGACAGGACGAGCTCTGGAAACACCATATATTTT. Translating gives CASSLGPDRTSSGNTIYF.

CDR3 coding DNA: TGTGCCAGCAGCCAAGATGAGGGGAGGGCAGATACGCAGTATTTT. This sequence encodes CASSQDEGRADTQYF. The V and J genes are TRBV4-2 and TRBJ2-3; 7 positions agree with TRBD2. V was pared by 0 bases and J by 4 bases, with 4 bases of the junction left unmatched. The CDR3 extends over 15 amino acids. From germline, CDR1 is LGHNA and CDR2 YNFKEQ.

The chain joins TRBV5-1 to TRBJ1-3; 7 bases fit TRBD1. CDR1 is SGHRS and CDR2 is YFSETQ in the germline V gene. The CDR3 extends over 15 amino acids. With 0 bases clipped from V and 2 bases from J, the junction kept 2 bases outside the gene matches. The CDR3 reads CASSLEQGTGNTIYF. CDR3 bases: TGCGCCAGCAGCTTGGAACAGGGGACTGGAAACACCATATATTTT.

V is TRBV19 and J is TRBJ1-1; D is uncertain. This CDR3 has 14 amino acids. Germline CDR1 reads LNHDA; CDR2 reads SQIVND (reference sequence). V shed 7 bases and J shed 4 bases, with 16 bases lying between them. CDR3 nucleotides: TGTGCCAGTACCCATCTCGATAGAGGCACTGAAGCTTTCTTT. Translation: CASTHLDRGTEAFF.

The rearrangement links TRBV2 to TRBJ2-7; D unclear. Trimming left V 1 base short and J 4 bases short, with 2 bases between. In germline, CDR1 is SNHLY, CDR2 FYNNEI. The CDR3 extends over 11 amino acids. CDR3 amino acids: CASSEGYEQYV. CDR3 DNA sequence: TGTGCCAGCAGTGAAGGTTACGAGCAGTACGTC.

The chain combines TRBV28 with TRBJ2-7; TRBD2 might be the D (5 bases). V was pared by 6 bases and J by 5 bases, with 14 bases between. Germline V gene sequence: CDR1 MDHEN, CDR2 SYDVKM. This CDR3 is built from 13 residues. The CDR3: CASSNSGRNEQYV. DNA of the CDR3: TGTGCCAGCAGCAACAGCGGCCGAAACGAGCAGTACGTC.